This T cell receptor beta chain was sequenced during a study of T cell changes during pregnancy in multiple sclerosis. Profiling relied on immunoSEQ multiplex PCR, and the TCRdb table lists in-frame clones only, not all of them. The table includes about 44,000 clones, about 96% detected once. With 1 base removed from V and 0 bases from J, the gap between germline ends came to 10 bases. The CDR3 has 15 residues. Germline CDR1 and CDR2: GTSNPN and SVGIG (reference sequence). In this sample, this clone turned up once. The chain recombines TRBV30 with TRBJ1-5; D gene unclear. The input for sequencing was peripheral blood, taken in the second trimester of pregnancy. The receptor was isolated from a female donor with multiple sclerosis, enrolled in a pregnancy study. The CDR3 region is CAWSEGVASNQPQHF. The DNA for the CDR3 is TGTGCCTGGAGTGAGGGAGTGGCTAGCAATCAGCCCCAGCATTTT.